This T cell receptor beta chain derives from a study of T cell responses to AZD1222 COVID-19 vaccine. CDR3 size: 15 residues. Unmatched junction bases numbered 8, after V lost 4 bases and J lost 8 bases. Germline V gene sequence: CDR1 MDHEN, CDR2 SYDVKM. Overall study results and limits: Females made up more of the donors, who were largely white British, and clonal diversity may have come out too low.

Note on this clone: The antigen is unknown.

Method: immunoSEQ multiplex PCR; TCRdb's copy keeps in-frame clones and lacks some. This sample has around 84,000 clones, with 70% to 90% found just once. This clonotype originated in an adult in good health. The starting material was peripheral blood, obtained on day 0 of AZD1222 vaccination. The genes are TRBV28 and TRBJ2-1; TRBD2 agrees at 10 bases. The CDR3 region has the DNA TGTGCCAGCAGTTCCCAAACTAGCGGGATTGATGAGCAGTTCTTC. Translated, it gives CASSSQTSGIDEQFF.